A single sample is the source of the 17 T cell receptor beta chains below, sequenced in a study of cytomegalovirus exposure and HLA in healthy donors. The primer mix had 60 Vbeta and 13 Jbeta primers. Only in-frame clones appear in the TCRdb table, and some are missing; sequencing was by immunoSEQ multiplex PCR. There are some 130,000 clones in the sample; 81% occur only once, and 0.6% to 0.7% lies in the top ten. The source material was PBMCs. All receptors derive from a man between 18 and 35 years old in good health and CMV-seronegative.

This clone was detected a few times. The V call is TRBV4-3, the J call TRBJ2-7; possible D gene TRBD2, 7 bases. Trimming took 3 bases from V and 3 from J, leaving 18 bases between them. CDR1 and CDR2 (germline): LGHNA, YSLEER. There are 16 residues in the CDR3. In DNA, the CDR3 is TGCGCCAGCAGCCATGACGTAGGGGGGGCCTACTACGAGCAGTACTTC. It yields the protein CASSHDVGGAYYEQYF.

This clone was seen a single time. This chain joins TRBV30 and TRBJ1-6; no clear D. CDR3 length: 13 residues. Germline assignment: CDR1 GTSNPN and CDR2 SVGIG (reference sequence). The CDR3 DNA follows: TGTTGCCTGGAAGCGGTACCGAATTCACCCCTCCACTTT. Protein sequence: CCLEAVPNSPLHF. The whole variable domain, filled in from reference TRBV30 and TRBJ1-6, reads SQTIHQWPATLVQPVGSPLSLECTVEGTSNPNLYWYRQAAGRGLQLLFYSVGIGQISSEVPQNLSASRPQDRQFILSSKKLLLSDSGFYLCCLEAVPNSPLHFGNGTRLTVT.

This clone was seen only once. The chain has TRBV7-7 and TRBJ2-5; D is undetermined. Between the trimmed V and J ends, which lost 1 base and 4 bases, there was a span of 10 bases. The CDR3 extends over 14 amino acids. Per germline, CDR1 SSHAT and CDR2 FNYEAQ (reference sequence). The chain's CDR3 is CASSLDSLVETQYF. The CDR3 DNA is TGTGCCAGCAGCTTAGACAGTCTCGTAGAGACCCAGTACTTC.

The chain uses TRBV10-3 and TRBJ1-2, with a possible D match to TRBD1 (6 bases). Germline V CDR1 and CDR2: ENHRY, SYGVKD. The length of the CDR3 is 14 residues. V was cut by 6 bases and J by 7 bases, with 18 bases left in between. In DNA, the CDR3 is TGTGCCATCAGGAGAAAACAGGGCTTGGGTGGCTACACCTTC. Encoded protein: CAIRRKQGLGGYTF.

The V call is TRBV6-5, the J call TRBJ2-7; 11 bases match TRBD2. CDR1 is MNHEY and CDR2 is SVGAGI in the germline V gene. J gave up 1 base and V 6 bases, and 5 bases lay outside the gene matches. The CDR3 loop spans 15 amino acids. The CDR3 nucleotides are TGTGCCAGCAGCGCCAGACTAGCGGGGTCCTACGAGCAGTACTTC. Translated, it gives CASSARLAGSYEQYF.

This clone was found once. The V call is TRBV28, the J call TRBJ1-1; no clear D. Germline CDR1 and CDR2: MDHEN and SYDVKM. CDR3 size: 12 residues. Deletions cut 4 bases from V and 12 bases from J, with 15 bases between. The CDR3 DNA reads TGTGCCAGCAGTTCCCCCTCTAAGAGCACTTTCTTT. Translated: CASSSPSKSTFF.

The gene calls are TRBV9 and TRBJ2-5, with 7 bases lining up with TRBD1. There are 15 residues in the CDR3. V shed 4 bases, J shed 3 bases, and the junction held 9 bases outside the gene matches. Germline V CDR1 and CDR2: SGDLS, YYNGEE. CDR3 nucleotide sequence: TGTGCCAGCAGCCTCTCCGGGACAGAAAAAGAGACCCAGTACTTC. This sequence encodes CASSLSGTEKETQYF.

This chain links TRBV11-2 with TRBJ1-6; the D is unclear. Germline-derived CDR1 and CDR2 are SGHAT and FQNNGV. The CDR3 has 10 residues. Trimming pared 5 bases from V and 14 bases from J, leaving 7 bases between. CDR3 protein: CASSNRALHF. In DNA, the CDR3 is TGTGCCAGCAGCAACCGGGCCCTCCACTTT.

The rearrangement uses TRBV25-1 and TRBJ1-2, with 8 bases fitting TRBD1. The germline V gene has CDR1 MGHDK and CDR2 SYGVNS. The CDR3 extends over 16 amino acids. Trimming cost V 1 base and J 4 bases; bases outside gene matches: 8. CDR3 in DNA: TGTGCCAGCAGTGAATCCCTTTACAGGGGGGCCTATGGCTACACCTTC. Amino acids: CASSESLYRGAYGYTF.

V and J are TRBV6-5 and TRBJ1-2; no reliable D call. Looked up from germline, CDR1 is MNHEY and CDR2 is SVGAGI. The CDR3 is 15 residues long. Trimming stripped 2 bases from V and 1 base from J, with 11 bases between. Here the CDR3 DNA reads TGTGCCAGCAGTTACCGGCAGCGCCTTAACTATGGCTACACCTTC. Translation: CASSYRQRLNYGYTF.

The V and J genes are TRBV4-2 and TRBJ1-5; 8 positions agree with TRBD1. The CDR3 runs to 15 residues. Germline CDR1 and CDR2: LGHNA and YNFKEQ. Losses at the gene ends were 3 bases for V and 4 bases for J; bases not matched to a gene: 5. The CDR3 DNA is TGTGCCAGCAGCCAGGATACAGGGGGAAATCAGCCCCAGCATTTT. Translating it yields CASSQDTGGNQPQHF.

V and J are TRBV6-1 and TRBJ2-5; 7 bases are a match to TRBD1. The V gene's germline CDR1 is MNHNS and CDR2 SASEGT. The CDR3 consists of 12 residues. Losses at the gene ends were 7 bases for V and 11 bases for J; bases not matched to a gene: 10. The CDR3 protein is CASTYRGEEQYF. CDR3 nucleotides: TGTGCCAGCACCTACAGGGGCGAGGAGCAGTACTTC.

V and J are TRBV19 and TRBJ1-4; D might be TRBD1 (5 bases). The germline V and J ends were trimmed by 4 bases and 3 bases, with 9 bases remaining between them. The CDR3 is 14 amino acids. CDR1 LNHDA and CDR2 SQIVND come from the germline V gene (reference sequence). CDR3 nucleotides: TGTGCCAGTAGTACCAGGGAGGCTAATGAAAAACTGTTTTTT. It specifies CASSTREANEKLFF. Complete variable domain (other parts from reference TRBV19 and TRBJ1-4): DGGITQSPKYLFRKEGQNVTLSCEQNLNHDAMYWYRQDPGQGLRLIYYSQIVNDFQKGDIAEGYSVSREKKESFPLTVTSAQKNPTAFYLCASSTREANEKLFFGSGTQLSVL.

This chain joins TRBV28 and TRBJ2-7; TRBD1 agrees at 11 bases. Germline trimming cut 2 bases from V and 3 bases from J; bases unmatched to any gene: 9. CDR3 length: 17 amino acids. Germline V CDR1 and CDR2: MDHEN, SYDVKM. CDR3 DNA sequence: TGTGCCAGCAGTTTACCCCGGACAGGGGGCGTCATCTACGAGCAGTACTTC. Amino acids: CASSLPRTGGVIYEQYF.

The chain combines TRBV19 with TRBJ1-5; 8 bases line up with TRBD1. The CDR3 totals 14 residues. Trimming took 7 bases from V and 7 from J; bases not matched to a gene: 9. Germline assignment: CDR1 LNHDA and CDR2 SQIVND (reference sequence). The CDR3 nucleotides read TGTGCCAGTAAAAAGGACAGGGTTGGCCAGCCCCAGCATTTT. Protein sequence: CASKKDRVGQPQHF.

The rearrangement links TRBV19 to TRBJ1-5; 10 nucleotides agree with TRBD1. Germline values: CDR1 LNHDA, CDR2 SQIVND (reference sequence). This CDR3 spans 16 amino acids. V trimming: 2 bases; J trimming: 6 bases; junction bases outside the gene matches: 7. The CDR3 is CASSIFGTGVRQPQHF. CDR3 bases: TGTGCCAGTAGTATATTTGGGACAGGGGTGCGTCAGCCCCAGCATTTT.

This clone was seen more than once but under ten times. The genes are TRBV10-2 and TRBJ2-1, with a tentative D call TRBD1 (6 bases). V was shortened by 8 bases and J by 6 bases, with 26 bases between the two germline ends. The CDR3 loop spans 17 amino acids. Per the germline V gene, CDR1 is WSHSY and CDR2 is SAAADI. The CDR3 DNA follows: TGCGCCAGCGGGACACCTTGGGGCGCACTAACCCCCAATGAGCAGTTCTTC. Amino acids: CASGTPWGALTPNEQFF.